The clone carrying this TCR beta chain showed up just a few times. Its matching antigen is unknown. The Oncomine TCR Beta short-read assay was applied to DNA of cultured CD4+ T cells. TCRdb passed the PCR reads through MiXCR, listing each CDR3 protein once. Of about 14,000 distinct CDR3 sequences detected, around 50% appear once; the ten largest clones hold about a sixth. The V gene's germline CDR1 is SNHLY and CDR2 FYNNEI. The CDR3 totals 16 residues. V shed 4 bases and J 4 bases; nucleotides not matched to a gene: 9. The data belong to a study of vaccination and CD4 T cells after COVID-19. Study-wide results and caveats: Among reactive clones from convalescent patients, a median around 90% appeared only post-vaccination.

The treatment was: roughly 11-day PBMC culture with coronavirus spike peptide pools or control peptides (ViraFEST assay). ViraFEST used peptide pools to expand antigen-specific T cells and subsequently sequenced their TCRs. The sequenced material came from CD4+ T cells from blood, cultured in vitro. This chain uses TRBV2 with TRBJ2-3, with 9 nucleotides matching TRBD1. The receptor was isolated from a human donor who had recovered from COVID-19. In nucleotides, the CDR3 is TGTGCCAGCAGTGCGTATGGACAGGGGACATCAGATACGCAGTATTTT. Residues: CASSAYGQGTSDTQYF.